The sequence of this T cell receptor beta chain was determined in a study of T cells expressing NK-cell markers. The germline V gene has CDR1 DFQATT and CDR2 SNEGSKA (reference sequence). The CDR3 sequence is 12 residues long. 5'RACE template switching built TCR beta cDNA with unique molecular identifiers. For each CDR3 protein, TCRdb gives one entry from its re-call of the 5' RACE reads, without DNA. The sample has about 260,000 distinct CDR3 sequences; the top ten hold roughly 4.2%. The receptor comes from a woman aged 18-70 years in good health. Sequencing used blood T cells: a sorted CD56 or NKG2C T cell subset, CD4+ or CD8+ T cells, or bulk PBMC T cells (not recorded which). V gene TRBV20-1 combines with J gene TRBJ2-7; TCRdb's D gene call, TRBD2, goes unchecked for lack of DNA. The chain's CDR3 is CSASFSGYEQYF.